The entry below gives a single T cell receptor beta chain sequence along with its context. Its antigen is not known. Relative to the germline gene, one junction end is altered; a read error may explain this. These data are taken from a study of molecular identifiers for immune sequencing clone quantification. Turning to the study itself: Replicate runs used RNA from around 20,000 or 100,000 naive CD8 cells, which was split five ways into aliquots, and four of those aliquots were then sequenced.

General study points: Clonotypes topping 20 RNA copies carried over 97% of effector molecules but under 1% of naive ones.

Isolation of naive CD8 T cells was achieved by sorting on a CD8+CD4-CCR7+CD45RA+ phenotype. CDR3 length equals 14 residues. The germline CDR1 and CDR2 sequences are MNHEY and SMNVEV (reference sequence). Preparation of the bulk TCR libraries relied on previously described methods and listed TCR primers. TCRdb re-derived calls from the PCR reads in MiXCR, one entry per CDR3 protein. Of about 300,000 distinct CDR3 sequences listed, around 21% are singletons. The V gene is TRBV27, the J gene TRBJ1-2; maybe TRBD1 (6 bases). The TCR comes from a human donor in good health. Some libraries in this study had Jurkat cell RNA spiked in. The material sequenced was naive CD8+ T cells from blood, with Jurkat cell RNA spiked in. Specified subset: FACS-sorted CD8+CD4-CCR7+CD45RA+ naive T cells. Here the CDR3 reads CASSLSGAGNGCSF. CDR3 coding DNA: TGTGCCAGCAGTTTATCGGGGGCCGGCAATGGCTGCAGCTTC.